This T cell receptor beta chain was retrieved from a study of T cell responses to AZD1222 COVID-19 vaccine. Study-level findings and limits: Repertoires were sampled only after the peak T cell response. A mostly white British donor set with more females was recruited, and clonal diversity was possibly underestimated.

The repertoire was sequenced with immunoSEQ multiplex PCR; TCRdb's copy has only in-frame clones and lacks some. The sample holds 95,000 to 100,000 clones, around nine tenths seen once. With regard to this clone: Its specificity is unknown.

Germline V lookup: CDR1 LNHNV, CDR2 YYDKDF (reference sequence). V trimming: 5 bases; J trimming: 1 base; junction bases outside the gene matches: 9. This CDR3 has 16 residues. Sample: peripheral blood, taken 28 days after the second AZD1222 dose. This TCR came from an adult who received the AZD1222 COVID-19 vaccine. V usage is TRBV15 and J usage is TRBJ2-3; 7 bases line up with TRBD2. The CDR3 DNA sequence: TGTGCCACCAGCGAAGAGGGCGGGAGAGGCACAGATACGCAGTATTTT. It codes for CATSEEGGRGTDTQYF. The full variable domain, its missing parts supplied by reference TRBV15 and TRBJ2-3, is DAMVIQNPRYQVTQFGKPVTLSCSQTLNHNVMYWYQQKSSQAPKLLFHYYDKDFNNEADTPDNFQSRRPNTSFCFLDIRSPGLGDTAMYLCATSEEGGRGTDTQYFGPGTRLTVL.